This entry lists 14 T cell receptor beta chains sequenced from one sample in a study of blood T cell repertoires in COVID-19. This table comes from immunoSEQ multiplex PCR, and its TCRdb copy is limited to in-frame clones, with some not included. The sample contains roughly 260,000 clones, about nine tenths of which appear only once. The sequenced sample consisted of PBMCs or T cells enriched from blood (not recorded which). The receptors originated from a woman between 18 and 30 years old who had recovered from COVID-19.

The sample holds a few counts of this clone. The CDR3 protein is CASRNLQAAGNTIYF. CDR3 bases: TGTGCCAGCAGGAACCTACAGGCGGCTGGAAACACCATATATTTT. The chain is built from TRBV13 and TRBJ1-3; TRBD1 is a possible D gene (5 bases). The CDR3 spans 15 residues. V lost 6 bases and J 2 bases, leaving 14 bases between the germline ends. Germline values: CDR1 PRHDT, CDR2 FYEKMQ (reference sequence).

This sequence joins TRBV5-1 and TRBJ2-2; 8 nucleotides align to TRBD1. Looked up from germline, CDR1 is SGHRS and CDR2 is YFSETQ. V lost 5 bases, J lost 4 bases, and 4 bases stayed unmatched. The CDR3 totals 14 residues. The DNA for the CDR3 is TGCGCCAGCAGGGACAGGGCACCCACCGGGGAGCTGTTTTTT. Translating gives CASRDRAPTGELFF.

V gene TRBV6-5 combines with J gene TRBJ1-2; the match to TRBD1 covers 10 bases. Germline loops: CDR1 MNHEY, CDR2 SVGAGI. The J segment lost 4 bases and the V segment lost 2 bases, leaving 4 bases of the junction unmatched. The length of the CDR3 is 15 residues. This CDR3 reads CASSYGTGVSYGYTF. CDR3 nucleotides: TGTGCCAGCAGTTACGGGACAGGGGTTAGCTATGGCTACACCTTC.

The chain carries TRBV5-4 and TRBJ2-7; the D gene is possibly TRBD1 (6 bases). The V end lost 3 bases, the J end lost 4 bases, and 17 bases lay between the germline ends. The CDR3 totals 15 residues. In germline, CDR1 is SGHNT, CDR2 YYREEE (reference sequence). DNA of the CDR3: TGTGCCAGCAGCTCTCGATCCACACAGGGATACGAGCAGTACTTC. Protein: CASSSRSTQGYEQYF.

The genes are TRBV11-1 and TRBJ2-2; 8 bases align to TRBD1. The germline gives CDR1 SGHAT, CDR2 FQDESV (reference sequence). After removal of 3 bases from V and 5 bases from J, the junction contained 8 bases not matched to a gene. The CDR3 sequence is 16 residues long. CDR3 nucleotide sequence: TGTGCCAGCAGCTTCCTGGACAGGGTGGGAACCGGGGAGCTGTTTTTT. As protein: CASSFLDRVGTGELFF.

This clone has a single count. The rearrangement links TRBV4-3 to TRBJ2-3; 7 bases fit TRBD2. Germline V CDR1 and CDR2: LGHNA, YSLEER. Trimming at V came to 2 bases and at J to 3 bases, leaving 5 bases not matched to a gene. This CDR3 has 15 residues. The CDR3 protein is CASSQLAEGTDTQYF. CDR3 coding DNA: TGCGCCAGCAGCCAACTAGCGGAAGGGACAGATACGCAGTATTTT.

This clone was observed once. The V and J genes are TRBV5-4 and TRBJ1-2; 9 nucleotides align to TRBD1. Germline values: CDR1 SGHNT, CDR2 YYREEE (reference sequence). V was pared by 4 bases and J by 4 bases, with 8 bases of the junction left unmatched. The CDR3 sequence is 15 residues long. The CDR3 is CASSRTGQGTYGYTF. CDR3 in DNA: TGTGCCAGCAGCCGAACTGGACAGGGGACCTATGGCTACACCTTC.

V and J are TRBV7-2 and TRBJ2-7, with 13 bases matching TRBD2. The CDR3 has 16 residues. Germline loops: CDR1 SGHTA, CDR2 FQGNSA. Trimming cost V 4 bases and J 4 bases; bases outside gene matches: 7. The CDR3 here is CASSSVGGLAGYEQYF. The CDR3 bases are TGTGCCAGCAGCTCTGTTGGGGGACTAGCGGGGTACGAGCAGTACTTC.

The chain is built from TRBV7-2 and TRBJ1-6, with a tentative D call TRBD1 (5 bases). The V gene's germline CDR1 is SGHTA and CDR2 FQGNSA. V dropped 6 bases and J dropped 5 bases, with 14 bases sitting between them. This CDR3 has 15 amino acids. This chain's CDR3 is CASRRIGTNNSPLHF. The DNA of the CDR3 is TGTGCCAGCAGGCGTATCGGGACTAATAATTCACCCCTCCACTTT.

This sequence joins TRBV27 and TRBJ1-5; the match to TRBD1 covers 8 bases. V was pared by 7 bases and J by 2 bases, with 16 bases of the junction left unmatched. CDR1 is MNHEY and CDR2 is SMNVEV in the germline V gene (reference sequence). The CDR3 spans 18 residues. CDR3 protein: CASTGSGTGFFGNQPQHF. The DNA for the CDR3 is TGTGCCAGCACCGGGAGCGGGACAGGTTTTTTTGGCAATCAGCCCCAGCATTTT.

As DNA, the CDR3 is TGTGCCAGCAGCGGGGAGGGGACCGGGGAGCTGTTTTTT. Amino acids: CASSGEGTGELFF. The rearrangement links TRBV7-3 to TRBJ2-2; TRBD2 matches at 7 bases. This CDR3 spans 13 amino acids. CDR1 and CDR2 from the germline V gene are SGHTA and FQGTGA. J lost 5 bases, V lost 5 bases, and 2 bases had no gene match.

V gene TRBV13 combines with J gene TRBJ1-5, with TRBD1 as a possible D gene (5 bases). V lost 3 bases and J lost 3, with 9 bases in between. CDR1 PRHDT and CDR2 FYEKMQ come from the germline V gene (reference sequence). This CDR3 is built from 14 residues. In DNA form, the CDR3 reads TGTGCCAGCAGCTTCGCCAGGGCCAATCAGCCCCAGCATTTT. Protein sequence: CASSFARANQPQHF.

This rearrangement joins TRBV28 to TRBJ2-2; unclear D gene. Trimming removed 6 bases from V and 7 bases from J, with 12 bases in between. Looked up from germline, CDR1 is MDHEN and CDR2 is SYDVKM. The length of the CDR3 is 13 residues. The chain's CDR3 is CASRSPRSGELFF. The CDR3, as DNA: TGTGCCAGCAGATCTCCCCGCAGCGGGGAGCTGTTTTTT.

CDR3 amino acids: CASSSASGVVDEQFF. The CDR3 nucleotides read TGTGCCAGCAGCTCAGCTAGCGGGGTCGTTGATGAGCAGTTCTTC. V gene TRBV7-3 combines with J gene TRBJ2-1; 9 nucleotides align to TRBD2. V was pared by 4 bases and J by 8 bases, with 9 bases of the junction left unmatched. Germline lookup yields CDR1 SGHTA and CDR2 FQGTGA. The CDR3 spans 15 residues.